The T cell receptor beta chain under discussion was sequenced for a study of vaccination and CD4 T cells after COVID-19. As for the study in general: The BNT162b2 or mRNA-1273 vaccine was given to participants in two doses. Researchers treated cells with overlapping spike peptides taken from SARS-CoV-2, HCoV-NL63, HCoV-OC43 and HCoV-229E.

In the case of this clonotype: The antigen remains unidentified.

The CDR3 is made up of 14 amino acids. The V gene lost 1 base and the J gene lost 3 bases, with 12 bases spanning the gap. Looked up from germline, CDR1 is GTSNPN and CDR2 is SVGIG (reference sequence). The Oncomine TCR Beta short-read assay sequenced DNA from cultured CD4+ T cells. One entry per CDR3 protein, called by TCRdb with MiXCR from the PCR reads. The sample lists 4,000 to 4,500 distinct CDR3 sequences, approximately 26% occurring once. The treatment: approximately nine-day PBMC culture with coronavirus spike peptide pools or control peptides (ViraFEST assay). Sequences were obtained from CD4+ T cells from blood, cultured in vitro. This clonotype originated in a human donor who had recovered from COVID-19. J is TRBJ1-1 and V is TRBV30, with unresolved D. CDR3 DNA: TGTGCCTGGAGTGCTGGGATTTGGGACACTGAAGCTTTCTTT. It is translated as CAWSAGIWDTEAFF.